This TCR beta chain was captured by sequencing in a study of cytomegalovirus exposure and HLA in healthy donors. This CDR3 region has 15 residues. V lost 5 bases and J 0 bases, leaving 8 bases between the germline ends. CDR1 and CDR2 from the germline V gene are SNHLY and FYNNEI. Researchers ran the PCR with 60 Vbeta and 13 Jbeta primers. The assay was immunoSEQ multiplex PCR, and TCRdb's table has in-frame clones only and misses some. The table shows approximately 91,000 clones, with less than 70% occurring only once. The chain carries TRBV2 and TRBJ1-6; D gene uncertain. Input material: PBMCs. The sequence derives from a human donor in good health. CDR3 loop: CASSSSPSYNSPLHF. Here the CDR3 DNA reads TGTGCCAGCAGTTCGAGCCCCTCCTATAATTCACCCCTCCACTTT.